These T cell receptor beta chains were read from a single sample in a study of PD-L1 blockade in urothelial cancer. TCRdb's copy holds only in-frame clones and misses some; the assay was immunoSEQ multiplex PCR. The repertoire holds about 24,000 clones, with roughly 87% as singletons. Specimen: PBMCs, collected around atezolizumab (anti-PD-L1) treatment. These receptors were collected from a man aged 45-65 years with urothelial cancer. Both conserved end residues are part of each CDR3. The D gene is left open where the match is weak. Size values are once, few and many counts, or a class for expanded clones, and some rows have none.

>TRBV4-3|TRBD2|TRBJ2-7|.
TGCGCCAGCAGCGCCCTGGGGGGGACCCTCGGCGAGCAGTACTTC
CASSALGGTLGEQYF
>TRBV19|TRBD1|TRBJ2-4|.
TGTGCCAGTAGTACCACAGGGGGCGGAAAAAACATTCAGTACTTC
CASSTTGGGKNIQYF
>TRBV7-9|TRBD1|TRBJ1-2|.
TGTGCCAGCAGCTTAGGTCTCGGACAGGGGGCTAACTATGGCTACACCTTC
CASSLGLGQGANYGYTF
>TRBV2|TRBD1|TRBJ1-5|.
TGTGCCAGCAGTGAAGGGCTCGTGACAGGGAGCAATCAGCCCCAGCATTTT
CASSEGLVTGSNQPQHF
>TRBV7-8|.|TRBJ2-5|.
TGTGCCAGCAGCTTTGGCACCCACGAGACCCAGTACTTC
CASSFGTHETQYF
>TRBV5-4|TRBD2|TRBJ2-5|.
TGTGCCAGCAGCCCGCGTCGGACTAGCGGCCCACAAGAGACCCAGTACTTC
CASSPRRTSGPQETQYF
>TRBV5-4|.|TRBJ1-1|.
TGTGCCAGCAGCTTCGACAGGATCCTCACTGAAGCTTTCTTT
CASSFDRILTEAFF
>TRBV18|.|TRBJ1-4|.
TGTGCCAGCTCACCTACAGGGAACCCGAATGAAAAACTGTTTTTT
CASSPTGNPNEKLFF
>TRBV2|TRBD2|TRBJ2-7|.
TGTGCCAGCACCCAGAGAGTAGCGGGTAGCTCCTACGAGCAGTACTTC
CASTQRVAGSSYEQYF
>TRBV18|TRBD1|TRBJ2-7|.
TGTGCCAGCTCACCAGACAGGGGGAGGGAGCAGTACTTC
CASSPDRGREQYF
>TRBV2|TRBD1|TRBJ1-3|.
TGTGCCAGCAGACAGGGGGCTGGAAACACCATATATTTT
CASRQGAGNTIYF
>TRBV7-2|.|TRBJ2-5|.
TGTGCCAGCAGCTTGGCCACAGGGAACCAAGAGACCCAGTACTTC
CASSLATGNQETQYF
>TRBV6-6|.|TRBJ1-2|.
TGTGCCAGCAGTTACTCGCAAGCGGGATATGGCTACACCTTC
CASSYSQAGYGYTF
>TRBV29-1|.|TRBJ1-5|.
TGCAGCGTTACCGACATAAGTGGGCAGCCCCAGCATTTT
CSVTDISGQPQHF
>TRBV30|TRBD1|TRBJ1-4|.
TGTGCCTGGAGTGTCGGTGAAGGGGGCCTGTTATCAAATGAAAAACTGTTTTTT
CAWSVGEGGLLSNEKLFF
>TRBV19|.|TRBJ2-1|.
TGTGCCAGTAGTACCTCCTGGACAGACAATGAGCAGTTCTTC
CASSTSWTDNEQFF
>TRBV2|TRBD2|TRBJ2-7|.
TGTGCCAGCGCCGGGACTAGCGGCTACGAGCAGTACTTC
CASAGTSGYEQYF
>TRBV7-8|TRBD2|TRBJ2-7|.
TGTGCCAGCACCCGGGGGGGCTACGAGCAGTACTTC
CASTRGGYEQYF
>TRBV6-6|.|TRBJ2-7|.
TGTGCCAGCAGTTACTCGGTACAGAACTACGAGCAGTACTTC
CASSYSVQNYEQYF
>TRBV2|TRBD1|TRBJ2-7|.
TGTGCCCCCGGTCGGGACAGGGGGTACGAGCAGTACTTC
CAPGRDRGYEQYF
>TRBV29-1|.|TRBJ2-5|.
TGCAGCACCACTGTGGAGACCCAGTACTTC
CSTTVETQYF
>TRBV9|.|TRBJ2-5|.
TGTGCCAGCAGCTCCCAGGGGAATAACAAAGAGACCCAGTACTTC
CASSSQGNNKETQYF
>TRBV2|TRBD1|TRBJ1-1|.
TGTGCCAGCCAGGGGGCGCGGGACACTGAAGCTTTCTTT
CASQGARDTEAFF
>TRBV4-1|.|TRBJ2-2|.
TGCGCCAGCAGCCAGGAGGTGGCGGGGGCCGCGAACACCGGGGAGCTGTTTTTT
CASSQEVAGAANTGELFF
>TRBV6-5|TRBD1|TRBJ1-5|.
TGTGCCAGCAGGGACAGGGGATTCAATCAGCCCCAGCATTTT
CASRDRGFNQPQHF
>TRBV30|.|TRBJ1-3|.
TGTGCCTGGAGGGGAGGGACCACTGGAAACACCATATATTTT
CAWRGGTTGNTIYF
>TRBV29-1|TRBD2|TRBJ2-5|.
TGCAGCGTTGGGAAGGGGGGATCGGGACTAGCGGGAGGAATTCAAGAGACCCAGTACTTC
CSVGKGGSGLAGGIQETQYF
>TRBV7-9|TRBD2|TRBJ2-1|.
TGTGCCAGCAGCTCCAGGGGACTAGCGGACTACAATGAGCAGTTCTTC
CASSSRGLADYNEQFF
>TRBV18|TRBD1|TRBJ1-1|.
TGTGCCAGCTCACCCGGGACAGAGCTTGAAGCTTTCTTT
CASSPGTELEAFF
>TRBV30|.|TRBJ1-2|.
TGTGCCTGCCTCCGGGATTGGCGGGACTATGGCTACACCTTC
CACLRDWRDYGYTF
>TRBV7-9|.|TRBJ1-5|few
TGTGCCAGCAGCCGGGATAGCAATCAGCCCCAGCATTTT
CASSRDSNQPQHF
>TRBV27|.|TRBJ1-5|.
TGTGCCAGCAGTCCGCCCCCGGTAGGCAATCAGCCCCAGCATTTT
CASSPPPVGNQPQHF
>TRBV5-4|TRBD1|TRBJ2-7|.
TGTGCCAGCAGCCCCGGGACAGGGGGCTACGAGCAGTACTTC
CASSPGTGGYEQYF
>TRBV28|TRBD1|TRBJ2-7|few
TGTGCCAGCACGCCGACAGGGGCCTACTACGAGCAGTACTTC
CASTPTGAYYEQYF
>TRBV18|TRBD1|TRBJ2-3|.
TGTGCCAGCTCACCGGAGGACAGGGGTGCGTATTTT
CASSPEDRGAYF
>TRBV7-9|TRBD1|TRBJ2-1|.
TGTGCCAGCAGCCTCGGGACAGGGTACAATGAGCAGTTCTTC
CASSLGTGYNEQFF
>TRBV18|.|TRBJ1-1|.
TGTGCCAGCTCACCAAAAAATGGAGCGCACACTGAAGCTTTCTTT
CASSPKNGAHTEAFF
>TRBV9|.|TRBJ2-1|.
TGTGCCAGCAGCGCCGTCTTAGGGGGAAATGAGCAGTTCTTC
CASSAVLGGNEQFF
>TRBV7-7|.|TRBJ2-3|.
TGTGCTAGCAGCTTCACAGCTAGCTCAGATACGCAGTATTTT
CASSFTASSDTQYF
>TRBV7-2|.|TRBJ2-7|.
TGTGCCAGCAGCCCGAAGCGGCAAAGCCTGAACGAGCAGTACTTC
CASSPKRQSLNEQYF
>TRBV11-2|.|TRBJ2-5|once
TGTGCCAGCAGCTTAGCCGTGGGTAGCTTGAAGAGAGGGGAGACCCAGTACTTC
CASSLAVGSLKRGETQYF
>TRBV30|TRBD2|TRBJ2-2|.
TGTGCCTGGAATCCAGGGACTAGCGGGATCACCGGGGAGCTGTTTTTT
CAWNPGTSGITGELFF
>TRBV5-1|.|TRBJ1-4|.
TGCGCCAGCAGCCCGTTCCCCGGTAATGAAAAACTGTTTTTT
CASSPFPGNEKLFF
>TRBV19|.|TRBJ2-1|.
TGTGCCAGTAGTATACGTCCCGGTTCGACCTACAATGAGCAGTTCTTC
CASSIRPGSTYNEQFF
>TRBV7-8|TRBD1|TRBJ2-5|.
TGTGCCAGCAGCTTAGGTTCAGGGGGCTGGGAGACCCAGTACTTC
CASSLGSGGWETQYF
>TRBV6-5|TRBD2|TRBJ2-7|few
TGTGCCAGCAGCGTACTACTAGCGGGAAAAAACGAGCAGTACTTC
CASSVLLAGKNEQYF
>TRBV30|.|TRBJ1-1|.
TGTGCCTGGAGTTCCACGGCGATCCGGGCAGGGAGGAACACATTT
CAWSSTAIRAGRNTF
>TRBV5-6|.|TRBJ1-5|.
TGTGCCAGCAGCCAACTATCCGCAGGGATTCAGTCCCTGCATTTT
CASSQLSAGIQSLHF
>TRBV6-5|TRBD2|TRBJ2-3|.
TGTGCCAGCAGTCCCCCAGGGAGGGTCACAGATACGCAGTATTTT
CASSPPGRVTDTQYF
>TRBV18|.|TRBJ1-5|.
TGTGCCAGCTCACCATTTTCGATCGGTGTCAACAATCAGCCCCAGCATTTT
CASSPFSIGVNNQPQHF
>TRBV9|.|TRBJ2-5|.
TGTGCCAGCAGCGTAACGCAGGGCGGAGAGACCCAGTACTTC
CASSVTQGGETQYF